A single sample is the source of the 22 T cell receptor beta chains below, sequenced in a study of radiation and T cells in renal cell carcinoma. Time point specified: blood 4 weeks post-SBRT, at nephrectomy. Treatment: 15 Gy SBRT to primary tumor, nephrectomy 4 weeks later. Repertoires were generated with immunoSEQ multiplex PCR, while TCRdb's copy carries only in-frame clones and drops some. The sample lists around 100,000 clones, more than 65% occurring once. The material sequenced was blood, taken from a patient whose treatment included radiotherapy and nephrectomy. The receptors stem from a man in his 60s with renal cell carcinoma.

The CDR3 coding sequence is TGCGCCAGCAGCTTTGACAGACCCGCAACTAATGAAAAACTGTTTTTT. It is translated as CASSFDRPATNEKLFF. V gene TRBV5-1 combines with J gene TRBJ1-4; D perhaps matches TRBD1 (5 bases). This CDR3 spans 16 amino acids. The germline V gene has CDR1 SGHRS and CDR2 YFSETQ. Trimming removed 2 bases from V and 0 bases from J, with 11 bases in between. The whole variable domain, remainder taken from reference TRBV5-1 and TRBJ1-4, is KAGVTQTPRYLIKTRGQQVTLSCSPISGHRSVSWYQQTPGQGLQFLFEYFSETQRNKGNFPGRFSGRQFSNSRSEMNVSTLELGDSALYLCASSFDRPATNEKLFFGSGTQLSVL.

The chain has TRBV6-5 and TRBJ2-2; no clear D. CDR3 size: 14 residues. CDR1 is MNHEY, CDR2 SVGAGI, per germline. Trimming removed 4 bases at V and 5 bases at J, with 11 bases between. The DNA for the CDR3 is TGTGCCAGCAGTTCCAGACCCAGGACCGGGGAGCTGTTTTTT. This sequence encodes CASSSRPRTGELFF.

This clone appeared a single time. This chain connects TRBV5-6 to TRBJ2-1; 8 positions match TRBD2. This CDR3 is built from 18 residues. The germline V gene has CDR1 SGHDT and CDR2 YYEEEE. After removal of 0 bases from V and 0 bases from J, the junction contained 8 bases not matched to a gene. For the CDR3, the DNA is TGTGCCAGCAGCTTGGCGTCTAGCGGGTTATTCTCCTACAATGAGCAGTTCTTC. Protein sequence: CASSLASSGLFSYNEQFF.

This clone was counted a few times. The CDR3 region has the DNA TGTGCCAGCAGTTTATCGCCCCTCTTGGGGCGGGAGGGCCTATTCGAGCAGTACTTC. Translated, it gives CASSLSPLLGREGLFEQYF. J is TRBJ2-7 and V is TRBV27; 9 nucleotides agree with TRBD2. The length of the CDR3 is 19 residues. The ends lost 0 bases at V and 6 bases at J; junction bases unmatched: 18. CDR1 and CDR2 (germline): MNHEY, SMNVEV (reference sequence).

This sequence joins TRBV7-2 and TRBJ1-2; 12 bases fit TRBD1. Germline V gives CDR1 SGHTA, CDR2 FQGNSA. This CDR3 region has 13 residues. V was clipped by 5 bases and J by 13 bases; unmatched bases: 8. CDR3 amino acids: CASSPPGQGASTF. The CDR3 DNA reads as TGTGCCAGCAGCCCGCCGGGACAGGGGGCAAGCACCTTC.

The chain recombines TRBV27 with TRBJ2-1, with D uncertain. This CDR3 region has 14 residues. Germline CDR1 MNHEY, CDR2 SMNVEV (reference sequence). V lost 5 bases to trimming and J lost 5 bases, with 13 bases between them. The CDR3 DNA sequence: TGTGCCAGCAGTCCAGCGACCTGGGACAATGAGCAGTTCTTC. Its translation: CASSPATWDNEQFF.

The chain couples TRBV20-1 to TRBJ2-1; no reliable D call. The CDR3 runs 11 residues. Deletions cut 3 bases from V and 4 bases from J, with 4 bases between. From germline, CDR1 is DFQATT and CDR2 SNEGSKA (reference sequence). This CDR3 reads CSASLYNEQFF. The CDR3 DNA reads as TGCAGTGCTAGCCTATACAATGAGCAGTTCTTC.

The chain employs TRBV9 and TRBJ2-2, with 7 nucleotides matching TRBD2. CDR1 SGDLS and CDR2 YYNGEE come from the germline V gene. The CDR3 is made up of 15 amino acids. Germline trimming cut 2 bases from V and 2 bases from J; bases unmatched to any gene: 3. The CDR3 is CASSVAGVNTGELFF. The CDR3 DNA reads TGTGCCAGCAGCGTCGCGGGAGTTAACACCGGGGAGCTGTTTTTT.

V is TRBV4-2 and J is TRBJ2-7; D gene unclear. The CDR3 spans 14 residues. Per germline, CDR1 LGHNA and CDR2 YNFKEQ. The V end lost 0 bases, the J end lost 1 base, and 7 bases lay between the germline ends. CDR3 sequence reads: CASSQDAGSYEQYF. The CDR3 DNA follows: TGTGCCAGCAGCCAAGATGCAGGATCCTACGAGCAGTACTTC.

This clone was seen a few times. J is TRBJ2-7 and V is TRBV4-3; 11 positions match TRBD1. The CDR3 is made up of 14 amino acids. The germline gives CDR1 LGHNA, CDR2 YSLEER. The trim removed 4 bases at V and 7 bases at J, leaving 6 bases unmatched. CDR3 in DNA: TGCGCCAGCAGCCCAGCGGACAGGGGGCGAGAGCAGTACTTC. This codes for CASSPADRGREQYF.

This chain uses TRBV19 with TRBJ1-2; no firm D call. V lost 6 bases, J lost 0 bases, and 11 bases lay in between. The CDR3 is made up of 14 amino acids. In germline, CDR1 is LNHDA, CDR2 SQIVND (reference sequence). As DNA, the CDR3 is TGTGCCAGTAGACTCGGTACCGCTAACTATGGCTACACCTTC. Translating it yields CASRLGTANYGYTF.

This clone came up once. The CDR3 nucleotides are TGTGCCAGCAGGCCTCAGGTGATTAGCAATCAGCCCCAGCATTTT. It translates to CASRPQVISNQPQHF. This chain joins TRBV2 and TRBJ1-5; D is unresolved. This CDR3 contains 15 residues. The V end was cut by 6 bases, the J end by 0 bases, with 12 bases between. Germline V CDR1 and CDR2: SNHLY, FYNNEI.

The chain carries TRBV5-4 and TRBJ2-1, with D perhaps TRBD2 (5 bases). V gave up 4 bases and J gave up 10 bases, with 27 bases separating them. This CDR3 comprises 17 residues. Germline assignment: CDR1 SGHNT and CDR2 YYREEE (reference sequence). CDR3 coding DNA: TGTGCCAGCAGCCTCAGGTATAGACTATCCGAATTTGAAGAGCAGTTCTTC. This codes for CASSLRYRLSEFEEQFF.

V is TRBV4-3 and J is TRBJ2-1, with 9 nucleotides matching TRBD2. This CDR3 comprises 16 residues. CDR1 LGHNA and CDR2 YSLEER come from the germline V gene. V dropped 2 bases and J dropped 0; count of bases not matched to a gene: 2. The CDR3 sequence: CASSQNSGSSYNEQFF. Written as DNA, the CDR3 is TGCGCCAGCAGCCAAAATAGCGGGAGCTCCTACAATGAGCAGTTCTTC.

This CDR3 reads CASLVAEKGGELFF. In DNA, the CDR3 is TGCGCCAGCTTGGTAGCGGAGAAGGGCGGGGAGCTGTTTTTT. The rearrangement uses TRBV5-1 and TRBJ2-2; maybe TRBD2 (6 bases). The V end lost 7 bases, the J end lost 7 bases, and 17 bases lay between the germline ends. In germline, CDR1 is SGHRS, CDR2 YFSETQ. CDR3 size: 14 residues. Complete variable domain (other parts from reference TRBV5-1 and TRBJ2-2): KAGVTQTPRYLIKTRGQQVTLSCSPISGHRSVSWYQQTPGQGLQFLFEYFSETQRNKGNFPGRFSGRQFSNSRSEMNVSTLELGDSALYLCASLVAEKGGELFFGEGSRLTVL.

This clone has a single count. This chain joins TRBV4-2 and TRBJ2-1; no clear D gene. In germline, CDR1 is LGHNA, CDR2 YNFKEQ. The CDR3 contains 14 residues. V shed 3 bases and J shed 9 bases, with 15 bases lying between them. The CDR3, as DNA: TGTGCCAGCAGCCAGGGATCCTCAGCTAGTGAGCAGTTCTTC. Residues: CASSQGSSASEQFF.

This clone has just one count. This sequence joins TRBV9 and TRBJ2-3; TRBD2 matches 7 bases. Germline CDR1 is SGDLS and CDR2 is YYNGEE. The CDR3 contains 15 residues. Trimming removed 2 bases from V and 2 bases from J; junction bases left unmatched: 5. The CDR3, as DNA: TGTGCCAGCAGCGTTTCGGCGGGAGACACAGATACGCAGTATTTT. As protein: CASSVSAGDTDTQYF.

This chain connects TRBV5-1 to TRBJ1-4; a weak D match, TRBD1 (5 bases). This CDR3 is 15 amino acids long. Germline V gene sequence: CDR1 SGHRS, CDR2 YFSETQ. V lost 4 bases and J lost 0, with 10 bases in between. DNA of the CDR3: TGCGCCAGCAGCGGGGACGGAGCAACTAATGAAAAACTGTTTTTT. It encodes CASSGDGATNEKLFF.

The chain joins TRBV10-3 to TRBJ1-2; D is uncertain. Per the germline V gene, CDR1 is ENHRY and CDR2 is SYGVKD. This CDR3 is 13 amino acids long. Trimming took 0 bases from V and 9 from J, leaving 11 bases between them. The CDR3 loop reads CAISESTQVRYTF. DNA of the CDR3: TGTGCCATCAGTGAGTCGACTCAGGTGCGCTACACCTTC.

The table lists this clone with a few counts. The chain carries TRBV4-3 and TRBJ2-7; the D gene is possibly TRBD2 (5 bases). Between the trimmed V and J ends, which lost 0 bases and 3 bases, there was a span of 15 bases. This CDR3 contains 16 residues. CDR1 is LGHNA and CDR2 is YSLEER in the germline V gene. The CDR3 spells CASSQDYRGLDYEQYF. CDR3 DNA sequence: TGCGCCAGCAGCCAAGATTACCGGGGATTAGACTACGAGCAGTACTTC.

The rearrangement uses TRBV7-2 and TRBJ1-5; possible D gene TRBD1, 5 bases. Looked up from germline, CDR1 is SGHTA and CDR2 is FQGNSA. V was cut by 4 bases and J by 4 bases, with 14 bases left in between. The CDR3 sequence is 15 residues long. CDR3 loop: CASSSRAGPNQPQHF. In nucleotides, the CDR3 is TGTGCCAGCAGCTCCCGGGCAGGGCCGAATCAGCCCCAGCATTTT.

The chain links TRBV30 to TRBJ1-3, with D unresolved. CDR1 is GTSNPN, CDR2 SVGIG, per germline (reference sequence). The CDR3 contains 11 residues. V was clipped by 4 bases and J by 2 bases, with 3 bases between them. CDR3: CAWKTGNTIYF. The CDR3 DNA follows: TGTGCCTGGAAAACTGGAAACACCATATATTTT.